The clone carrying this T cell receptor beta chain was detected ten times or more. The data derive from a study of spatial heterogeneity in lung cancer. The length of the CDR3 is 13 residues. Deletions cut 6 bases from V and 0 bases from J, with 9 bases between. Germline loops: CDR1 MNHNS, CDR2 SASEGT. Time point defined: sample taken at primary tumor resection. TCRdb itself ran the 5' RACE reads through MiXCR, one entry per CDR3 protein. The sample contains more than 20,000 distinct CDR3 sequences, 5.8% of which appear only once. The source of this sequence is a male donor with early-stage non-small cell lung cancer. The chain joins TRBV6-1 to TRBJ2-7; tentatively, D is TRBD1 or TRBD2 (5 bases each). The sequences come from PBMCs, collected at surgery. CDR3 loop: CASRGTASYEQYF. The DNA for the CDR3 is TGTGCCAGCAGGGGGACGGCCTCCTACGAGCAGTACTTC.